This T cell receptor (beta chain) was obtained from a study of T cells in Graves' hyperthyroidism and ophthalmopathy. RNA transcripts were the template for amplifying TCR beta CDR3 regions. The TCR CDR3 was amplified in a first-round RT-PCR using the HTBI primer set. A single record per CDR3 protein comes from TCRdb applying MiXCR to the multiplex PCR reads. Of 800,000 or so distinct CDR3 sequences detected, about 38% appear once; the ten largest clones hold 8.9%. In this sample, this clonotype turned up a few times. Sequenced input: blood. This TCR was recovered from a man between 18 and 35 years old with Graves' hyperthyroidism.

CDR3 bases: TGCGCCAGCAGTCAGGTTGAAGGGTCCTATGGCTACACCTTC. Translation: CASSQVEGSYGYTF. The rearrangement uses TRBV4-1 and TRBJ1-2; D not resolved. The CDR3 consists of 14 residues. Germline V lookup: CDR1 MGHRA, CDR2 YSYEKL. V lost 6 bases and J 4 bases, leaving 15 bases between the germline ends.